The clone carrying this TCR beta chain was detected ten times or more. No antigen is known for it. The data were taken from a study of CD8 T cells in ankylosing spondylitis. With molecular barcodes, quantitative 5'-RACE was used to make the TCR beta libraries. TCRdb ran MiXCR on the 5' RACE reads and lists one entry per CDR3 protein. The repertoire includes more than 400,000 distinct CDR3 sequences, under 5.5% of them detected once, and 3.5% sits in the top ten. This CDR3 spans 14 amino acids. Germline V gene data show CDR1 as LNHNV and CDR2 as YYDKDF (reference sequence). With V trimmed by 6 bases and J by 3 bases, 4 bases remained unmatched. Study-level points and caveats: Those disease-linked clones were CD8+; they were also relatively rare in peripheral blood. From matched ankylosing spondylitis synovial fluid, disease-linked clones were reportedly recovered at significantly enriched levels. Made up of eight highly homologous variants, a TCR beta motif appeared characteristic of ankylosing spondylitis blood. Past studies reported some motif variants in reactive arthritis synovial fluid and blood.

The sample was blood, either unsorted or a sorted T cell fraction (not recorded which). The receptor was derived from a male donor with ankylosing spondylitis. The rearrangement uses TRBV15 and TRBJ1-4, with 7 bases matching TRBD1. The DNA of the CDR3 is TGTGCCACCAGGGCGACAGGGTCTAATGAAAAACTGTTTTTT. Translating it yields CATRATGSNEKLFF.